Listed here is a single T cell receptor (beta chain). Its antigen is unknown. Between the trimmed V and J ends, which lost 10 bases and 4 bases, there was a span of 14 bases. The CDR3 runs to 13 residues. Germline V gene sequence: CDR1 MDHEN, CDR2 SYDVKM. This specimen comes from a study of cytomegalovirus exposure and HLA in healthy donors. Study-wide points: Most TCR beta V segments were productive about 90% or about 30% of the time in an earlier analysis.

PCR was performed using 60 Vbeta and 13 Jbeta primers. Clones were read by immunoSEQ multiplex PCR, and TCRdb kept only the in-frame ones, dropping some. The sample yields more than 110,000 clones, around 83% seen once. The receptor comes from a male donor in good health and CMV-seropositive. The material sequenced was PBMCs. The rearrangement uses TRBV28 and TRBJ1-5; perhaps TRBD1 as D (6 bases). The CDR3 bases are TGTGCCATCACGGACAGTAAGAATCAGCCCCAGCATTTT. This sequence encodes CAITDSKNQPQHF. Together with reference TRBV28 and TRBJ1-5, the CDR3 gives the full variable domain: DVKVTQSSRYLVKRTGEKVFLECVQDMDHENMFWYRQDPGLGLRLIYFSYDVKMKEKGDIPEGYSVSREKKERFSLILESASTNQTSMYLCAITDSKNQPQHFGDGTRLSIL.